A selection of T cell receptor beta chains follows, all from one sample in a study of CD8+ T cells in alopecia areata. The assay was immunoSEQ multiplex PCR, and TCRdb's table has in-frame clones only and misses some. Of 80,000 to 100,000 clones in the sample, roughly 47% were seen once. What was sequenced was CD4+ T cells sorted from blood. Receptor source: a human donor with alopecia areata. CDR3s include the opening cysteine and the closing phenylalanine or tryptophan. Each record gives: D gene, CDR3 length, clone size, J gene, V gene, CDR3 DNA, CDR3 protein. D genes are given only for firm matches. Only some rows state a clone size, as once, few, many or a class for expanded clones.

TRBD2 | 13 | NA | TRBJ2-1 | TRBV6-5 | TGTGCCAGCAGGCCGGGCGGGAGAGGCGAGCAGTTCTTC | CASRPGGRGEQFF
TRBD1 | 15 | few | TRBJ1-5 | TRBV6-6 | TGTGCCAGCAGTCCCCAGGGGGTTAACAATCAGCCCCAGCATTTT | CASSPQGVNNQPQHF
NA | 12 | NA | TRBJ2-5 | TRBV7-9 | TGTGCCAGCAGCCGCCTTATTGAGACCCAGTACTTC | CASSRLIETQYF
TRBD2 | 15 | NA | TRBJ2-5 | TRBV5-1 | TGCGCCAGCAGCTTGGGGACTAGCGGGGGCGAGACCCAGTACTTC | CASSLGTSGGETQYF
NA | 17 | NA | TRBJ2-7 | TRBV9 | TGTGCCAGCAGCGTCCACGACGGTGCGGGAATCTCCTACGAGCAGTACTTC | CASSVHDGAGISYEQYF
NA | 13 | NA | TRBJ2-5 | TRBV29-1 | TGCAGCGCCTCCCCCGGCCACGGGGAGACCCAGTACTTC | CSASPGHGETQYF
NA | 13 | NA | TRBJ2-1 | TRBV2 | TGTGCCAGCAGTGAGGTCGGATTCAATGAGCAGTTCTTC | CASSEVGFNEQFF
NA | 15 | few | TRBJ2-7 | TRBV21-1 | TGTGCCAGCAGCAGCTTCCGGGACATCTCCTACGAGCAGTACTTC | CASSSFRDISYEQYF
NA | 11 | NA | TRBJ2-7 | TRBV27 | TGTGCCAGCAGGGGATTCAACGAGCAGTACTTC | CASRGFNEQYF
NA | 12 | NA | TRBJ2-7 | TRBV30 | TGTGCCTGCAACCCGGGATCCTACGAGCAGTACTTC | CACNPGSYEQYF
NA | 11 | NA | TRBJ2-7 | TRBV6-6 | TGTGCCAGCGGGACACGTTACGAGCAGTACTTC | CASGTRYEQYF
NA | 15 | NA | TRBJ2-5 | TRBV7-2 | TGTGCCAGCAGCACAGGACATTCCCGATGGCAGACCCAGTACTTC | CASSTGHSRWQTQYF
NA | 15 | few | TRBJ2-6 | TRBV4-3 | TGCGCCAGCAGCCAAACGGTCTCTGGGGCCAACGTCCTGACTTTC | CASSQTVSGANVLTF
TRBD1 | 15 | few | TRBJ2-5 | TRBV19 | TGTGCCAGTAGTCCGGGGACAGCTCCGCAAGAGACCCAGTACTTC | CASSPGTAPQETQYF
NA | 15 | once | TRBJ1-5 | TRBV30 | TGTGCCTGGAGTGTTAAACGGGGGAGCAATCAGCCCCAGCATTTT | CAWSVKRGSNQPQHF
NA | 12 | NA | TRBJ1-4 | TRBV30 | TGTGCCTGGAGTCGGGGTTTTGAAAAACTGTTTTTT | CAWSRGFEKLFF
TRBD2 | 13 | few | TRBJ2-7 | TRBV27 | TGTGCCAGCAGGCGGGAGCGGTCACGCGAGCAGTACTTC | CASRRERSREQYF
NA | 13 | NA | TRBJ1-6 | TRBV30 | TGTGCCTGGTCGACCCTCGGGGGGAAACCCCTCCACTTT | CAWSTLGGKPLHF
NA | 14 | NA | TRBJ2-7 | TRBV2 | TGTGCCAGCAGTGCAAATCAGGGAGTAACCGAGCAGTACTTC | CASSANQGVTEQYF
NA | 14 | once | TRBJ2-5 | TRBV12-5 | TGTGCTAGTGGTTCCCTGGTGGGCGACGAGACCCAGTACTTC | CASGSLVGDETQYF
NA | 14 | NA | TRBJ1-1 | TRBV5-1 | TGCGCCAGCAGTCCAGAGACACCCTTCACTGAAGCTTTCTTT | CASSPETPFTEAFF
TRBD2 | 16 | NA | TRBJ2-2 | TRBV29-1 | TGCAGCGTGAGGATGACTAGCGGGATCAGTGCCGGGGAGCTGTTTTTT | CSVRMTSGISAGELFF
NA | 12 | NA | TRBJ2-7 | TRBV29-1 | TGCAGCGTAAAAAACCCTACCTACGAGCAGTACTTC | CSVKNPTYEQYF
TRBD2 | 17 | few | TRBJ2-2 | TRBV4-3 | TGCGCCAGCAGCCAACCCGGGGGGGGAACCAACACCGGGGAGCTGTTTTTT | CASSQPGGGTNTGELFF
TRBD1 | 13 | NA | TRBJ2-3 | TRBV30 | TGTGCCGGGGACAGGGGGTCCACAGATACGCAGTATTTT | CAGDRGSTDTQYF
NA | 12 | NA | TRBJ1-4 | TRBV30 | TGTGCCTGGAGTCGGGAGAATGAAAAACTGTTTTTT | CAWSRENEKLFF
NA | 14 | few | TRBJ2-6 | TRBV29-1 | TGCAGCGTCGGCAAAAGTGCTGGGGCCAACGTCCTGACTTTC | CSVGKSAGANVLTF
TRBD1 | 14 | NA | TRBJ1-4 | TRBV29-1 | TGCAGCGTTGAAGAAGGGACAGGGGTTGAAAAACTGTTTTTT | CSVEEGTGVEKLFF
TRBD1 | 12 | NA | TRBJ1-2 | TRBV30 | TGTGCCTGGGGACAGGGCTCCCGGAGCTACACCTTC | CAWGQGSRSYTF
NA | 15 | once | TRBJ2-1 | TRBV29-1 | TGCAGCGTTGACTCTCGGGGCGGAGCCTACAATGAGCAGTTCTTC | CSVDSRGGAYNEQFF
TRBD1 | 15 | few | TRBJ1-6 | TRBV7-9 | TGTGCCAGCAGCCCCGGGACAGGGGCTAATTCACCCCTCCACTTT | CASSPGTGANSPLHF
NA | 13 | medium-sized | TRBJ2-7 | TRBV7-9 | TGTGCCAGCAGCTTACAACAGGGTTACGAGCAGTACTTC | CASSLQQGYEQYF
NA | 13 | NA | TRBJ2-7 | TRBV7-2 | TGTGCCAGCAGCCCCCGGAGTCAGGGCGAGCAGTACTTC | CASSPRSQGEQYF
TRBD2 | 14 | NA | TRBJ2-7 | TRBV29-1 | TGCAGCGCAGAACGTCTAGCGGGAGGTACCGAGCAGTACTTC | CSAERLAGGTEQYF
NA | 14 | few | TRBJ2-3 | TRBV29-1 | TGCAGCGTTGAGCTGGGTGAGGGTGGAGATACGCAGTATTTT | CSVELGEGGDTQYF
TRBD1 | 17 | few | TRBJ2-1 | TRBV25-1 | TGTGCCAGCAGTGGTGGACAGGGGGCCCTCGCCTACAATGAGCAGTTCTTC | CASSGGQGALAYNEQFF
TRBD2 | 16 | few | TRBJ2-5 | TRBV29-1 | TGCAGCGTTGAGATGATTAGCGGGCCAAGACAAGAGACCCAGTACTTC | CSVEMISGPRQETQYF
NA | 13 | few | TRBJ2-4 | TRBV2 | TGTGCCAGCAGTGAAGAGGTGGGCGGTATTCAGTACTTC | CASSEEVGGIQYF
NA | 11 | few | TRBJ1-2 | TRBV28 | TGTGCCATCCAGGGCCAGATTGGCTACACCTTC | CAIQGQIGYTF
NA | 11 | NA | TRBJ2-5 | TRBV11-2 | TGTGCCAGCAGCTTGGGTGAGACCCAGTACTTC | CASSLGETQYF
NA | 16 | few | TRBJ2-3 | TRBV18 | TGTGCCAGCTCACCACTCGGACAATTAGGGGTAGATACGCAGTATTTT | CASSPLGQLGVDTQYF
TRBD1 | 13 | few | TRBJ1-4 | TRBV7-2 | TGTGCCAGCAGCCGCGACAGGGACGAAAAACTGTTTTTT | CASSRDRDEKLFF
NA | 12 | NA | TRBJ2-3 | TRBV29-1 | TGCAGCGTTGAGGGGTCTGGAGATACGCAGTATTTT | CSVEGSGDTQYF
NA | 13 | NA | TRBJ1-2 | TRBV29-1 | TGCAGCGTTGAGTTTGGCAGCAACTATGGCTACACCTTC | CSVEFGSNYGYTF
TRBD1 | 13 | NA | TRBJ2-7 | TRBV4-1 | TGCGCCAGCAGCCTCTCACAGGGGTACGAGCAGTACTTC | CASSLSQGYEQYF
NA | 13 | NA | TRBJ2-3 | TRBV29-1 | TGCAGCGTTGTCGGTAGGGCGGGAGATACGCAGTATTTT | CSVVGRAGDTQYF
NA | 11 | NA | TRBJ2-2 | TRBV20-1 | TGCAGTGCTAGGGGAACCGGGGAGCTGTTTTTT | CSARGTGELFF
NA | 14 | NA | TRBJ1-2 | TRBV30 | TGTGCCTGGAGTCTGATGACCGGGACGCCTGGCTACACCTTC | CAWSLMTGTPGYTF
NA | 15 | NA | TRBJ1-1 | TRBV28 | TGTGCCAGCAGTTCCCCGGGCCCGAGAGGCACTGAAGCTTTCTTT | CASSSPGPRGTEAFF
NA | 15 | many | TRBJ1-4 | TRBV28 | TGTGCCAGCAGTCCTCCGACGGCAACTAATGAAAAACTGTTTTTT | CASSPPTATNEKLFF
NA | 13 | NA | TRBJ2-2 | TRBV30 | TGTGCCTGGACCACCCATGGTACCGGGGAGCTGTTTTTT | CAWTTHGTGELFF